This TCR beta chain appears in the sequencing data of a study of response to subunit inactivated influenza vaccine listed by TCRdb under 2018. The study in broad terms: Deep quantitative profiling of the T cell receptor repertoire was used in the study to follow responses to a trivalent subunit inactivated influenza vaccine. Results and caveats for the whole study, not just this receptor: The authors proposed that each seasonal influenza vaccination may bring in only a limited number of new T cells.

The library was obtained by RT-PCR. The sequencer was an Illumina HiSeq 2500. Clones were called with MiXCR by TCRdb after fastp trimmed the public reads at Q25, and only in-frame beta chains were retained. Every CDR3 protein is listed once, alongside the most common genes and DNA of its rows. Here the sample has about 500,000 distinct CDR3 sequences; approximately 16% occur a single time. Around 3% of the sample lies in the top ten. Concerning this clonotype: What antigen it recognizes has not been identified. Base qualities are missing; no much larger clone stands one base away.

Reading the germline V gene gives CDR1 SGHTA and CDR2 FQGTGA. Compared with germline, V lacks 4 bases and J lacks 4 bases; bases without a gene match: 14. Measured from the cysteine to the phenylalanine, the CDR3 is 17 residues long. Just CDR3 DNA is preserved here, 51 bases in frame from base 1. This receptor was identified in a man aged 45 to 75 who received an inactivated influenza vaccine. Donor details come from another sample of the same person, matched by shared clones. Sequencing was performed on CD4+ T cells sorted from PBMCs, taken approximately 25 months after vaccination. This sequence uses TRBV7-3 and TRBJ2-3; TRBD1 aligns with 7 central bases. Here the CDR3 is given as CASSSRGTAFFADTQYF. Read as DNA, the sequence is TGTGCCAGCAGCTCCAGGGGGACGGCTTTTTTTGCAGATACGCAGTATTTT.